These 10 T cell receptor beta chains were all obtained from the same sample, sequenced in a study of beta chain features in type 1 diabetes. The study reverse transcribed the entire isolated RNA, so it sequenced expressed TCRB transcripts. The data were produced by immunoSEQ multiplex PCR, yet TCRdb's version contains in-frame clones alone and is incomplete. The data contain about 400,000 clones, roughly an eighth of them singletons. Material for sequencing was naive CD4+ T cells from blood. These receptors came from a man aged 18 to 29 in good health.

This clone was counted ten times or more. The V gene is TRBV7-9, the J gene TRBJ1-4, with D unresolved. V gave up 5 bases and J gave up 8 bases, with 15 bases separating them. The CDR3 loop spans 14 amino acids. Germline CDR1 SEHNR, CDR2 FQNEAQ (reference sequence). CDR3 sequence reads: CASSRETSGEKLFF. Written as DNA, the CDR3 is TGTGCCAGCAGCCGAGAGACTTCTGGGGAAAAACTGTTTTTT.

The CDR3 is CASPPLRGRPLLYEQYF. The CDR3 bases are TGTGCAAGTCCCCCCCTACGCGGGAGGCCACTACTCTACGAGCAGTACTTC. V usage is TRBV12-2 and J usage is TRBJ2-7; the DNA was not used to check the table's D call, TRBD2. TRBV12-2 is marked as a pseudogene. This CDR3 contains 17 residues.

Worth noting for this clone: Other DNA sequences of this sample code for an identical CDR3. The chain uses TRBV6-5 and TRBJ2-3, with TRBD2 as a possible D gene (5 bases). The V gene's germline CDR1 is MNHEY and CDR2 SVGAGI. Trimming took off 0 bases at V and 0 bases at J, with 7 bases between the two ends. There are 15 residues in the CDR3. The DNA of the CDR3 is TGTGCCAGCAGTTACTCCGGCGGGAGCACAGATACGCAGTATTTT. This sequence encodes CASSYSGGSTDTQYF.

This clone has at least ten counts. The chain uses TRBV7-9 and TRBJ2-1; D is possibly TRBD2 (5 bases). The germline V and J ends were trimmed by 5 bases and 15 bases, with 14 bases remaining between them. There are 11 residues in the CDR3. The germline V gene has CDR1 SEHNR and CDR2 FQNEAQ (reference sequence). The CDR3 DNA sequence: TGTGCCAGCAGCGCTAGCTGGGTACTGTTCTTC. This codes for CASSASWVLFF.

This clone was counted a few times. The V gene is TRBV10-3, the J gene TRBJ2-5; TRBD2 matches at 11 bases. This CDR3 is built from 16 residues. Germline-derived CDR1 and CDR2 are ENHRY and SYGVKD. Trimming cost V 7 bases and J 1 base; bases outside gene matches: 8. The DNA of the CDR3 is TGTGCCATCATGGGGACTAGCGGACCGTTCCAAGAGACCCAGTACTTC. Translation: CAIMGTSGPFQETQYF.

CDR3 bases: TGTGCCAGTGCGACAGTAGCCAAAAACATTCAGTACTTC. Translated: CASATVAKNIQYF. The V and J genes are TRBV19 and TRBJ2-4; TRBD1 might be the D (5 bases). The CDR3 contains 13 residues. Looked up from germline, CDR1 is LNHDA and CDR2 is SQIVND (reference sequence). Trimming left V 8 bases short and J 0 bases short, with 8 bases between.

This clone was recorded a few times. The V and J genes are TRBV6-5 and TRBJ2-3; a possible D gene is TRBD2 (5 bases). Trimming cost V 0 bases and J 0 bases, with 10 bases left between them. Per the germline V gene, CDR1 is MNHEY and CDR2 is SVGAGI. The CDR3 extends over 16 amino acids. CDR3 loop: CASSYSADASTDTQYF. The CDR3 DNA is TGTGCCAGCAGTTACTCAGCGGACGCTAGCACAGATACGCAGTATTTT.

With respect to this clone: In the same sample, other DNA sequences code for this CDR3. The chain links TRBV7-2 to TRBJ2-5; D unclear. This CDR3 is 13 amino acids long. In germline, CDR1 is SGHTA, CDR2 FQGNSA. V gave up 0 bases and J gave up 2 bases, with 4 bases separating them. CDR3 protein: CASSLARQETQYF. The CDR3 region has the DNA TGTGCCAGCAGCTTAGCACGGCAAGAGACCCAGTACTTC.

This clone was detected a few times. The chain combines TRBV5-1 with TRBJ1-6; D may be TRBD1 (5 bases). In germline, CDR1 is SGHRS, CDR2 YFSETQ. This CDR3 contains 14 residues. The V end was cut by 0 bases, the J end by 6 bases, with 7 bases between. As DNA, the CDR3 is TGCGCCAGCAGCTTGGGGACACCTAATTCACCCCTCCACTTT. The encoded protein is CASSLGTPNSPLHF.

The rearrangement links TRBV7-2 to TRBJ2-3; D unclear. The V end lost 1 base, the J end lost 8 bases, and 10 bases lay between the germline ends. Germline V gene sequence: CDR1 SGHTA, CDR2 FQGNSA. The length of the CDR3 is 13 residues. In DNA, the CDR3 is TGTGCCAGCAGCTTAGAGAGAGAGGCTACGCAGTATTTT. This sequence encodes CASSLEREATQYF.